Presented here are 23 T cell receptor beta chains from one specimen sequenced in a study of shared clonotypes between healthy human individuals. Terminally differentiated effector memory CD45RA+ cells were excluded from the naive CD8 cells, which were CD45RO-negative and positively selected for CCR7. Assay: immunoSEQ multiplex PCR; the TCRdb copy retains only in-frame clones and omits some. The profile shows some 2 million clones, about 95% of them singletons. Source material: naive CD8+ T cells sorted from blood. Receptor source: a man aged 18 to 29 in good health.

The gene calls are TRBV7-3 and TRBJ2-1; D perhaps matches TRBD2 (6 bases). Germline values: CDR1 SGHTA, CDR2 FQGTGA. V dropped 4 bases and J dropped 6 bases, with 25 bases sitting between them. The CDR3 extends over 18 amino acids. This chain's CDR3 is CASSSMHLVGGITNEQFF. DNA of the CDR3: TGTGCCAGCAGCTCGATGCATCTCGTGGGGGGAATCACCAATGAGCAGTTCTTC.

The rearrangement links TRBV5-6 to TRBJ2-3; D is possibly TRBD2 (6 bases). Trimming removed 4 bases at V and 5 bases at J, with 11 bases between. This CDR3 spans 13 amino acids. CDR1 is SGHDT and CDR2 is YYEEEE in the germline V gene. The CDR3 nucleotides read TGTGCCAGCAGCCGGACTACCCAAGATACGCAGTATTTT. This translates into CASSRTTQDTQYF.

The chain is built from TRBV19 and TRBJ2-7; tentative D call: TRBD2 (5 bases). CDR1 and CDR2 from the germline V gene are LNHDA and SQIVND (reference sequence). The CDR3 extends over 13 amino acids. The V gene lost 1 base and the J gene lost 12 bases, with 16 bases spanning the gap. CDR3 coding DNA: TGTGCCAGTAGTATAGCTGGGGAGTTTCCCCCGTACTTC. Its translation is CASSIAGEFPPYF. The full variable domain, with the rest looked up from reference TRBV19 and TRBJ2-7, is DGGITQSPKYLFRKEGQNVTLSCEQNLNHDAMYWYRQDPGQGLRLIYYSQIVNDFQKGDIAEGYSVSREKKESFPLTVTSAQKNPTAFYLCASSIAGEFPPYFGPGTRLTVT.

The gene calls are TRBV28 and TRBJ2-7; 7 positions match TRBD1. V dropped 3 bases and J dropped 5; count of bases not matched to a gene: 7. The CDR3 covers 14 residues. CDR1 MDHEN and CDR2 SYDVKM come from the germline V gene. The CDR3 sequence is CASSFRGTVDEQYF. CDR3 coding DNA: TGTGCCAGCAGTTTTAGAGGGACAGTGGACGAGCAGTACTTC.

The chain carries TRBV6-1 and TRBJ1-1; D is unresolved. The CDR3 length is 14 residues. Germline V gives CDR1 MNHNS, CDR2 SASEGT. Trimming removed 6 bases from V and 5 bases from J, with 16 bases in between. CDR3 coding DNA: TGTGCCAGCAGAGATCCCGCCTTAGGAACTGAAGCTTTCTTT. This translates into CASRDPALGTEAFF.

The chain carries TRBV10-3 and TRBJ2-7; 9 positions agree with TRBD1. V was pared by 5 bases and J by 4 bases, with 9 bases of the junction left unmatched. The CDR3 contains 15 residues. Per the germline V gene, CDR1 is ENHRY and CDR2 is SYGVKD. The chain's CDR3 is CAISTGGAGIYEQYF. CDR3 bases: TGTGCCATCAGTACAGGGGGCGCTGGAATATACGAGCAGTACTTC.

This chain links TRBV27 with TRBJ2-7; maybe TRBD2 (5 bases). Trimming stripped 6 bases from V and 3 bases from J, with 15 bases between. The CDR3 consists of 14 residues. Germline CDR1 reads MNHEY; CDR2 reads SMNVEV (reference sequence). The CDR3 DNA is TGTGCCAGCAGCCCCCTTTCGACTAACTACGAGCAGTACTTC. This gives the protein CASSPLSTNYEQYF.

For the CDR3, the DNA is TGTGCCAGTAGTATAGATCGGGCTTCCCAAGAGACCCAGTACTTC. This gives the protein CASSIDRASQETQYF. This rearrangement joins TRBV19 to TRBJ2-5; D uncertain. This CDR3 has 15 amino acids. Germline CDR1 LNHDA, CDR2 SQIVND (reference sequence). V was shortened by 0 bases and J by 1 base, with 9 bases between the two germline ends.

This clone is a singleton in its sample. V gene TRBV27 combines with J gene TRBJ2-3; the match to TRBD1 covers 10 bases. V lost 2 bases, J lost 5 bases, and 7 bases stayed unmatched. Germline V gene lookup returns CDR1 MNHEY and CDR2 SMNVEV (reference sequence). CDR3 length equals 16 residues. The CDR3 nucleotides are TGTGCCAGCAGTTTAATGGGGACAGGGGTAAAAGATACGCAGTATTTT. Encoded protein: CASSLMGTGVKDTQYF.

This chain connects TRBV27 to TRBJ1-2, with a possible D match to TRBD1 (5 bases). This CDR3 contains 15 residues. The V and J ends lost 6 bases and 1 base respectively, with 15 bases between them. Germline CDR1 is MNHEY and CDR2 is SMNVEV (reference sequence). In nucleotides, the CDR3 is TGTGCCAGCAGCTCCGGGACCGACGTTAACTATGGCTACACCTTC. Translating it yields CASSSGTDVNYGYTF.

The genes are TRBV7-8 and TRBJ2-2; D tentatively fits TRBD1 or TRBD2 (6 bases each). The CDR3 extends over 17 amino acids. Deletions cut 5 bases from V and 7 bases from J, with 23 bases between. Germline assignment: CDR1 SGHVS and CDR2 FQNEAQ. CDR3 region: CASSPVLARGDVGELFF. CDR3 coding DNA: TGTGCCAGCAGCCCTGTCCTAGCGAGGGGGGATGTCGGGGAGCTGTTTTTT.

The chain has TRBV4-1 and TRBJ1-1; 9 bases align to TRBD1. This CDR3 is 18 amino acids long. Germline V gene lookup returns CDR1 MGHRA and CDR2 YSYEKL. V lost 2 bases to trimming and J lost 3 bases; unmatched junction nucleotides: 13. This CDR3 is CASSQHPTGGVGDTEAFF. CDR3 in DNA: TGCGCCAGCAGCCAACATCCCACAGGGGGCGTAGGGGACACTGAAGCTTTCTTT.

The chain carries TRBV30 and TRBJ1-5, with TRBD1 matching 7 bases. There are 13 residues in the CDR3. Trimming at V came to 2 bases and at J to 7 bases, leaving 5 bases not matched to a gene. Looked up from germline, CDR1 is GTSNPN and CDR2 is SVGIG (reference sequence). This chain's CDR3 is CAWSLTGEQPQHF. The CDR3 DNA is TGTGCCTGGAGTCTCACAGGGGAACAGCCCCAGCATTTT.

The chain recombines TRBV27 with TRBJ2-1; 9 bases map to TRBD2. The CDR3 contains 16 residues. Germline loops: CDR1 MNHEY, CDR2 SMNVEV (reference sequence). The trim removed 5 bases at V and 8 bases at J, leaving 13 bases unmatched. The CDR3 nucleotides are TGTGCCAGCAGTAACCCACTAGCGGGTGAACCCTATGAGCAGTTCTTC. It codes for CASSNPLAGEPYEQFF.

This chain's CDR3 is CAIGETDTQYF. CDR3 coding DNA: TGTGCCATCGGGGAGACAGATACGCAGTATTTT. V gene TRBV10-3 combines with J gene TRBJ2-3; weak D call: TRBD2 (5 bases). This CDR3 comprises 11 residues. Germline CDR1 reads ENHRY; CDR2 reads SYGVKD. Trimming removed 8 bases at V and 3 bases at J, with 6 bases between.

V is TRBV30 and J is TRBJ2-1, with D perhaps TRBD1 (5 bases). Per the germline V gene, CDR1 is GTSNPN and CDR2 is SVGIG (reference sequence). The CDR3 length is 13 residues. V lost 3 bases and J 10 bases, leaving 16 bases between the germline ends. The CDR3 DNA reads TGTGCCTGGAGAGGGGATGGAGAAGGCGAGCAGTTCTTC. Its protein is CAWRGDGEGEQFF.

Turning to this clone: This sample includes further DNA sequences coding for the same CDR3. The chain couples TRBV7-9 to TRBJ2-7; 12 bases match TRBD1. The CDR3 has 15 amino acids. V lost 3 bases and J lost 5; bases outside the gene matches: 5. The germline gives CDR1 SEHNR, CDR2 FQNEAQ (reference sequence). The CDR3 spells CASSLGQGARNEQYF. For the CDR3, the DNA is TGTGCCAGCAGCTTGGGACAGGGGGCGCGGAACGAGCAGTACTTC.

This rearrangement joins TRBV4-1 to TRBJ2-2; D not resolved. Deletions cut 2 bases from V and 4 bases from J, with 5 bases between. Germline-derived CDR1 and CDR2 are MGHRA and YSYEKL. This CDR3 region has 13 residues. CDR3 in DNA: TGCGCCAGCAGCCAACCGTTCACCGGGGAGCTGTTTTTT. Translation gives CASSQPFTGELFF.

The gene calls are TRBV2 and TRBJ1-2; 10 nucleotides match TRBD1. With V trimmed by 4 bases and J by 4 bases, 3 bases remained unmatched. This CDR3 region has 14 residues. The germline V gene has CDR1 SNHLY and CDR2 FYNNEI. The CDR3 sequence is CASSVGTGVYGYTF. CDR3 coding DNA: TGTGCCAGCAGTGTAGGGACAGGGGTCTATGGCTACACCTTC.

This chain joins TRBV30 and TRBJ2-5; D gene uncertain. The CDR3 extends over 14 amino acids. Trimming took off 0 bases at V and 5 bases at J, with 13 bases between the two ends. Germline lookup yields CDR1 GTSNPN and CDR2 SVGIG (reference sequence). CDR3 loop: CAWSVLPTGETQYF. The CDR3 region has the DNA TGTGCCTGGAGTGTACTCCCCACCGGGGAGACCCAGTACTTC. Together with reference TRBV30 and TRBJ2-5, the CDR3 gives the full variable domain: SQTIHQWPATLVQPVGSPLSLECTVEGTSNPNLYWYRQAAGRGLQLLFYSVGIGQISSEVPQNLSASRPQDRQFILSSKKLLLSDSGFYLCAWSVLPTGETQYFGPGTRLLVL.

The chain links TRBV5-1 to TRBJ1-5; D is undetermined. Looked up from germline, CDR1 is SGHRS and CDR2 is YFSETQ. The CDR3 is made up of 15 amino acids. V lost 0 bases to trimming and J lost 5 bases, with 12 bases between them. The CDR3 reads CASSLGIGRDQPQHF. The CDR3 DNA is TGCGCCAGCAGCTTGGGTATAGGGCGGGATCAGCCCCAGCATTTT.

The chain carries TRBV14 and TRBJ2-2; TRBD1 matches at 12 bases. Germline V gene lookup returns CDR1 SGHDN and CDR2 FVKESK. This CDR3 contains 17 residues. The V segment lost 4 bases and the J segment 5 bases; nucleotides outside the gene matches: 8. The chain's CDR3 is CASSPRDRGRRTGELFF. Written as DNA, the CDR3 is TGTGCCAGCAGCCCCCGGGACAGGGGGCGTCGGACCGGGGAGCTGTTTTTT.

In DNA form, the CDR3 reads TGTGCCAGCAGCGTAGGGTGGGGGCACACTGAAGCTTTCTTT. Its translation: CASSVGWGHTEAFF. The V call is TRBV9, the J call TRBJ1-1, with D possibly being TRBD1 (6 bases). The V gene's germline CDR1 is SGDLS and CDR2 YYNGEE. The CDR3 has 14 residues. V was cut by 0 bases and J by 3 bases, with 9 bases left in between. Variable domain in full (rest from reference TRBV9 and TRBJ1-1): DSGVTQTPKHLITATGQRVTLRCSPRSGDLSVYWYQQSLDQGLQFLIQYYNGEERAKGNILERFSAQQFPDLHSELNLSSLELGDSALYFCASSVGWGHTEAFFGQGTRLTVV.